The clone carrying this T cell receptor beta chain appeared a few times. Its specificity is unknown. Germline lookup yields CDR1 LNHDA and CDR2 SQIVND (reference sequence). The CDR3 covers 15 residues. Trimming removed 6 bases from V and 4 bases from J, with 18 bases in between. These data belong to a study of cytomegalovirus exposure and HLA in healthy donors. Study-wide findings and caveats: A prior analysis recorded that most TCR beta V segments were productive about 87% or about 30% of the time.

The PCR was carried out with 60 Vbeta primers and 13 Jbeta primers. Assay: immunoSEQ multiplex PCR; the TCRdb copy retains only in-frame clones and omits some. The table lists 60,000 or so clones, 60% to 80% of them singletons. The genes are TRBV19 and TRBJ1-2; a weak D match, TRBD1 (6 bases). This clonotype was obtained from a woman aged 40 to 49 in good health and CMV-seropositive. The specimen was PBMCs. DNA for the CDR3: TGTGCCAGTAGCATTTTCCGGACAGCCCGCTATGGCTACACCTTC. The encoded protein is CASSIFRTARYGYTF.